The rows below give T cell receptor beta chains drawn from one sample of a study of cytomegalovirus exposure and HLA in healthy donors. Sequencing used immunoSEQ multiplex PCR; TCRdb keeps in-frame clones, though not all of them. Found here are some 130,000 clones, about three quarters of them singletons; the top ten hold about 1.7%. The sequenced sample was PBMCs. The receptor source for this set is a woman in her forties in good health and CMV-seronegative. The CDR3 runs from the conserved cysteine through the conserved F or W. A D gene is named only where the DNA matches it firmly. Only some rows state a clone size, as once, few, many or a class for expanded clones.

j_call clone_size d_call v_call cdr3_aa cdr3_nt
TRBJ2-4 NA TRBD2 TRBV4-2 CASSQAGGPDKNIQYF TGTGCCAGCAGCCAAGCGGGGGGGCCTGACAAAAACATTCAGTACTTC
TRBJ1-3 NA TRBD1 TRBV9 CASSPRQGLEGNTIYF TGTGCCAGCAGCCCGCGACAGGGACTTGAAGGAAACACCATATATTTT
TRBJ2-3 NA TRBD2 TRBV7-8 CASRQTGGTDTQYF TGTGCCAGCAGGCAAACGGGGGGGACAGATACGCAGTATTTT
TRBJ1-1 NA TRBD1 TRBV6-6 CASSVGQGIFNTEAFF TGTGCCAGCAGTGTGGGACAGGGAATCTTTAACACTGAAGCTTTCTTT
TRBJ1-2 NA NA TRBV28 CASSSQGNPYVGYTF TGTGCCAGCAGTTCTCAGGGGAATCCGTATGTTGGGTACACCTTC
TRBJ1-5 NA TRBD1 TRBV2 CASSEMGQSNQPQHF TGTGCCAGCAGTGAAATGGGACAGAGCAATCAGCCCCAGCATTTT
TRBJ2-3 NA TRBD2 TRBV12-5 CASGLAGGQDTQYF TGTGCTAGTGGGCTAGCGGGGGGTCAGGATACGCAGTATTTT
TRBJ1-3 NA NA TRBV7-2 CASSEQVISGNTIYF TGTGCCAGCAGCGAACAGGTGATCTCTGGAAACACCATATATTTT
TRBJ1-5 NA NA TRBV19 CASSTVGNQPQHF TGTGCCAGTAGTACAGTTGGCAATCAGCCCCAGCATTTT
TRBJ2-1 NA TRBD2 TRBV5-1 CASSYKEAGTSFNEQFF TGCGCCAGCAGCTACAAAGAAGCCGGGACTAGCTTCAATGAGCAGTTCTTC
TRBJ2-7 NA NA TRBV28 CASSLDNVEQYF TGTGCCAGCAGTTTAGACAACGTGGAGCAGTACTTC
TRBJ2-1 NA NA TRBV5-6 CASSLDPGATYNEQFF TGTGCCAGCAGCTTGGACCCGGGAGCAACCTACAATGAGCAGTTCTTC
TRBJ2-7 NA TRBD2 TRBV30 CAWSIFRTSGQRGTYEQYF TGTGCCTGGAGTATATTTAGGACTAGCGGTCAAAGGGGAACCTACGAGCAGTACTTC
TRBJ2-7 few TRBD1 TRBV6-5 CASSYGTANYEQYF TGTGCCAGCAGTTACGGGACAGCAAACTACGAGCAGTACTTC
TRBJ2-4 few TRBD1 TRBV5-6 CASSSGQGNIQYF TGTGCCAGCAGCTCGGGACAGGGAAACATTCAGTACTTC
TRBJ2-7 NA TRBD1 TRBV10-2 CASGTGSYEQYF TGCGCCAGCGGGACAGGCAGCTACGAGCAGTACTTC
TRBJ1-1 NA NA TRBV6-5 CASSSGTKNTEAFF TGTGCCAGCAGCTCCGGGACAAAGAACACTGAAGCTTTCTTT
TRBJ1-1 few NA TRBV27 CASSLSWGLSTEAFF TGTGCCAGCAGTTTATCTTGGGGCCTGAGCACTGAAGCTTTCTTT
TRBJ1-4 few NA TRBV29-1 CSVGQGAYNEKLFF TGCAGCGTTGGACAAGGGGCCTATAATGAAAAACTGTTTTTT
TRBJ1-5 NA NA TRBV5-1 CASSLGGENNQPQHF TGCGCCAGCAGCTTGGGGGGGGAGAACAATCAGCCCCAGCATTTT
TRBJ1-2 NA TRBD1 TRBV28 CASTLGTDGYTF TGTGCCAGCACCTTGGGGACAGATGGCTACACCTTC
TRBJ1-2 NA NA TRBV15 CATSPRVSYGYTF TGTGCCACCAGCCCCAGGGTTAGCTATGGCTACACCTTC
TRBJ2-1 NA TRBD2 TRBV5-1 CASSSGTRGYNEQFF TGCGCCAGCAGCTCCGGGACTAGGGGCTACAATGAGCAGTTCTTC
TRBJ1-3 NA TRBD1 TRBV13 CASSPGTVSGNTIYF TGTGCCAGCAGCCCAGGGACAGTCTCTGGAAACACCATATATTTT
TRBJ2-3 once NA TRBV7-2 CASSLVIGLSTDTQYF TGTGCCAGCAGCTTAGTTATCGGACTCAGCACAGATACGCAGTATTTT
TRBJ1-5 NA TRBD1 TRBV6-1 CASSTGEGYQPQHF TGTGCCAGCTCGACAGGGGAAGGGTATCAGCCCCAGCATTTT
TRBJ2-1 NA TRBD2 TRBV19 CASSIGGGAYEQFF TGTGCCAGTAGTATCGGCGGGGGGGCGTATGAGCAGTTCTTC
TRBJ2-7 NA NA TRBV27 CARHRFSYEQYF TGTGCCAGACACAGGTTCTCCTACGAGCAGTACTTC
TRBJ2-5 once TRBD1 TRBV28 CASSFRTGGSTETQYF TGTGCCAGCAGTTTCCGGACAGGGGGGTCCACAGAGACCCAGTACTTC
TRBJ1-2 NA NA TRBV29-1 CSVEVANYGYTF TGCAGCGTTGAAGTAGCTAACTATGGCTACACCTTC
TRBJ2-7 NA NA TRBV5-1 CASSPSPKSYEQYF TGCGCCAGCAGCCCTTCACCTAAATCCTACGAGCAGTACTTC
TRBJ1-4 NA TRBD1 TRBV29-1 CSVEGAGGEKLFF TGCAGCGTTGAGGGGGCAGGGGGTGAAAAACTGTTTTTT
TRBJ1-5 NA TRBD1 TRBV28 CASSHSGTEEANQPQHF TGTGCCAGCAGTCATTCCGGGACAGAGGAGGCCAATCAGCCCCAGCATTTT
TRBJ1-1 NA TRBD1 TRBV7-3 CASSSGQGARTEAFF TGTGCCAGCAGCAGCGGACAGGGGGCGAGGACTGAAGCTTTCTTT
TRBJ1-4 NA TRBD1 TRBV9 CASSLEGAGGEKLFF TGTGCCAGCAGCTTAGAGGGGGCAGGGGGAGAAAAACTGTTTTTT
TRBJ2-3 NA NA TRBV4-2 CASSQAVQGGRADTQYF TGTGCCAGCAGCCAAGCTGTTCAGGGGGGCCGCGCAGATACGCAGTATTTT
TRBJ2-7 NA NA TRBV28 CASSLADYEQYF TGTGCCAGCAGTTTGGCTGACTACGAGCAGTACTTC
TRBJ1-1 NA NA TRBV5-1 CASSSQGGTEAFF TGCGCCAGCAGCTCTCAGGGAGGGACTGAAGCTTTCTTT
TRBJ2-7 NA NA TRBV25-1 CASSFRDSYEQYF TGTGCCAGCAGTTTTCGGGACTCCTACGAGCAGTACTTC
TRBJ1-4 NA TRBD1 TRBV18 CASSTGTALEKLFF TGTGCCAGCTCAACCGGGACAGCGCTTGAAAAACTGTTTTTT